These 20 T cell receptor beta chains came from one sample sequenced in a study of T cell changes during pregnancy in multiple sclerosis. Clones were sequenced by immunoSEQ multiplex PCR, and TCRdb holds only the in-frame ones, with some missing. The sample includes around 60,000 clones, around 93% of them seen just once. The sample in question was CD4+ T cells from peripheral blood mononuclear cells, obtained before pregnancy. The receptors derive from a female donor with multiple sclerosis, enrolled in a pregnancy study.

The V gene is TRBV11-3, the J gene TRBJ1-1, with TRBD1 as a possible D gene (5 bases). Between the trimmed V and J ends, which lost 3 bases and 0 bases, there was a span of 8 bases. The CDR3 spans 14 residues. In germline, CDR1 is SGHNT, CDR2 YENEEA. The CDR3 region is CASSLTVLNTEAFF. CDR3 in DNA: TGTGCCAGCAGCTTGACAGTTCTGAACACTGAAGCTTTCTTT.

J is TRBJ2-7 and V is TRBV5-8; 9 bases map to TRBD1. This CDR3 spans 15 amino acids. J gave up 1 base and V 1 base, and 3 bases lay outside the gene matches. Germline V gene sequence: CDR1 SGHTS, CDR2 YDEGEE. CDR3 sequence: CASSLYRGLSYEQYF. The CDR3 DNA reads TGTGCCAGCAGCTTGTACAGGGGGCTTTCCTACGAGCAGTACTTC.

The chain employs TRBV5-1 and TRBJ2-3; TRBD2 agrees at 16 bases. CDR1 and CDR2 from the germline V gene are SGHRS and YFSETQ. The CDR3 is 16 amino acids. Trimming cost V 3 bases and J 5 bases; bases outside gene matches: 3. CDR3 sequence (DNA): TGCGCCAGCAGCTCGGGACTAGCGGGAGGGAGAGATACGCAGTATTTT. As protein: CASSSGLAGGRDTQYF.

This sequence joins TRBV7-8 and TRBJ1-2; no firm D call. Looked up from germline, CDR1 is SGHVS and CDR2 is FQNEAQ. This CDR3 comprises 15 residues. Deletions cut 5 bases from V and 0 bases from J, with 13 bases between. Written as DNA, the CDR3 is TGTGCCAGCAGCAGAAGAGACGGAGCTAACTATGGCTACACCTTC. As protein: CASSRRDGANYGYTF. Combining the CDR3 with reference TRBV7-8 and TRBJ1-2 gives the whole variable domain GAGVSQSPRYKVAKRGQDVALRCDPISGHVSLFWYQQALGQGPEFLTYFQNEAQLDKSGLPSDRFFAERPEGSVSTLKIQRTQQEDSAVYLCASSRRDGANYGYTFGSGTRLTVV.

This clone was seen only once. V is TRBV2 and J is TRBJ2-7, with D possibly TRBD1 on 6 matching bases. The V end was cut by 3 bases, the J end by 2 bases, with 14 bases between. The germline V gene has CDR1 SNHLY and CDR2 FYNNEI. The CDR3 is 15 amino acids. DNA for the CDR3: TGTGCCAGCAGTGACATCGTGGACAGCCCCTACGAGCAGTACTTC. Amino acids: CASSDIVDSPYEQYF.

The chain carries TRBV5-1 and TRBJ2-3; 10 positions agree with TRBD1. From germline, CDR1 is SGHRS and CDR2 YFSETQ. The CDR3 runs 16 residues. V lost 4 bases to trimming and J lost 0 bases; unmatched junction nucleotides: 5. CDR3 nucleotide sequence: TGCGCCAGCAGCCCACGGACAGGGGGTAGCACAGATACGCAGTATTTT. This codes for CASSPRTGGSTDTQYF.

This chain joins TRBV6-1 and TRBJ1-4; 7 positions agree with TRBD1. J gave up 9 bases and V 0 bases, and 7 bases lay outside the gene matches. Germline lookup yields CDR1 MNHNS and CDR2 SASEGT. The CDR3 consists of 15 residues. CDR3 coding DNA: TGTGCCAGCAGTGAAGCAGGGGGCCAGGCAAAAAAACTGTTTTTT. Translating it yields CASSEAGGQAKKLFF.

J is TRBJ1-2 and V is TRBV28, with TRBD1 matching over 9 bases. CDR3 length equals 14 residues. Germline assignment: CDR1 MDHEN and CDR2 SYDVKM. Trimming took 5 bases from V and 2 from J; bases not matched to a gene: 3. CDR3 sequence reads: CASSLGQGNYGYTF. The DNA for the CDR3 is TGTGCCAGCAGTCTAGGACAGGGGAACTATGGCTACACCTTC.

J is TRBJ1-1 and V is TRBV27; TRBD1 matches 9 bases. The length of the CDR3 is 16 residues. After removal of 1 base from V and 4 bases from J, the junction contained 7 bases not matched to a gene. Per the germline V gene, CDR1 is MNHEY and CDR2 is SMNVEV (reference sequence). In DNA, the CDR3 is TGTGCCAGCAGTTTATGGGTGGGGACAGGGATCACTGAAGCTTTCTTT. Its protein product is CASSLWVGTGITEAFF.

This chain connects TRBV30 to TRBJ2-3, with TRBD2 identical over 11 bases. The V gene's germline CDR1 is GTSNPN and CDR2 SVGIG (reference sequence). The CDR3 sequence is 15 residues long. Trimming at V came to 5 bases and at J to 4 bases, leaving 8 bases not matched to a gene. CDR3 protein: CAWCPGLAASDTQYF. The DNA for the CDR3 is TGTGCCTGGTGCCCGGGACTAGCGGCATCAGATACGCAGTATTTT.

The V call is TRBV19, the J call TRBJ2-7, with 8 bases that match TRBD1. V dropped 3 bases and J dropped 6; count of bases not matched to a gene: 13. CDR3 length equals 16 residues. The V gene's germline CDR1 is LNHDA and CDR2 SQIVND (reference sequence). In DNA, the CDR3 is TGTGCCAGTAGTATCCTTGCCGGGACAGGCACAGGCGAGCAGTACTTC. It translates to CASSILAGTGTGEQYF.

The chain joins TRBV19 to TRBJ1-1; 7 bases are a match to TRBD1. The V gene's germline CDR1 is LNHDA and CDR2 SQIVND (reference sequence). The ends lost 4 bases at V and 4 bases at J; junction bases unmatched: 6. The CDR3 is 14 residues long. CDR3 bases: TGTGCCAGTAGTACGGGACAGCAGCTCACTGAAGCTTTCTTT. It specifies CASSTGQQLTEAFF.

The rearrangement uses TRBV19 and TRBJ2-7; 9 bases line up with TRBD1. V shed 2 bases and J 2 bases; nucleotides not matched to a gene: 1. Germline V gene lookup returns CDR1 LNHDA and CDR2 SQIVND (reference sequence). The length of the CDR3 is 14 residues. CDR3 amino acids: CASSIRQGAYEQYF. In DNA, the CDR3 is TGTGCCAGTAGTATACGACAGGGGGCCTACGAGCAGTACTTC.

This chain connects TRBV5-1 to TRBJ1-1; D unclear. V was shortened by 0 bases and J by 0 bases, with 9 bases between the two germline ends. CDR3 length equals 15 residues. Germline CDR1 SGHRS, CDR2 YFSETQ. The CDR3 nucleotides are TGCGCCAGCAGCTTGGTTCCAGGATTGAACACTGAAGCTTTCTTT. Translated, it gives CASSLVPGLNTEAFF.

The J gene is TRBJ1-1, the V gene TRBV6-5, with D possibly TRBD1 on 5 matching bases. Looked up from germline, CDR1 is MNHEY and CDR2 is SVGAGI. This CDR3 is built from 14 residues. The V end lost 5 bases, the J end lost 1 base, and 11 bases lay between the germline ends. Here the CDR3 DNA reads TGTGCCAGCAGTGGCCGTACAGGGAACACTGAAGCTTTCTTT. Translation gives CASSGRTGNTEAFF.

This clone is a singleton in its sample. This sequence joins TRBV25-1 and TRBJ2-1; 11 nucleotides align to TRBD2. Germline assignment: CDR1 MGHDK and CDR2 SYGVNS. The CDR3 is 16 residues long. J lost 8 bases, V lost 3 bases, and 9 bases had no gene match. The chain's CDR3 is CASSDRSGRAGDEQFF. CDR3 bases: TGTGCCAGCAGTGACCGTAGCGGGAGGGCCGGGGATGAGCAGTTCTTC.

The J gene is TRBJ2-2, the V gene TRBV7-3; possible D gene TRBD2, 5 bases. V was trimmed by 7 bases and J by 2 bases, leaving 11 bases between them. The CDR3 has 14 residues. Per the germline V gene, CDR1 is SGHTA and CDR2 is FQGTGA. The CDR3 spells CASKRTVNTGELFF. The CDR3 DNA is TGTGCCAGCAAGCGGACGGTCAACACCGGGGAGCTGTTTTTT.

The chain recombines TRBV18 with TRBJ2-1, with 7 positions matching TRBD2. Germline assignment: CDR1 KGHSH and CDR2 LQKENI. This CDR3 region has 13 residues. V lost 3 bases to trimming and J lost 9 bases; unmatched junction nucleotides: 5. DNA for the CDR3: TGTGCCAGCTCACCTAACGGGGGGTTTGAGCAGTTCTTC. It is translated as CASSPNGGFEQFF.

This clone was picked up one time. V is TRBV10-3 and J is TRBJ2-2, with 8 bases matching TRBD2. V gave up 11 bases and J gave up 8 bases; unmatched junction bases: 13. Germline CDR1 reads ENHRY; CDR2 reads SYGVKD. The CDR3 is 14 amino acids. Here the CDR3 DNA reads TGTGCCGCCCAGAGCGGGGGTCCTGGGGGGGAGCTGTTTTTT. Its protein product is CAAQSGGPGGELFF.

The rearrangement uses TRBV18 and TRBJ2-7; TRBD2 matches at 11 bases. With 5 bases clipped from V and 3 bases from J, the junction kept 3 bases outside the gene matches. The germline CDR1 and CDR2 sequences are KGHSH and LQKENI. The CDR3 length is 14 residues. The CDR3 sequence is CASSSGTSGYEQYF. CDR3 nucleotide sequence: TGTGCCAGCTCAAGCGGGACTAGCGGCTACGAGCAGTACTTC.